This TCR beta chain was retrieved from a study of OX40 agonist ivuxolimab in advanced cancers. The wider study: Dose-escalation patients were diagnosed with hepatocellular carcinoma, melanoma, renal cell cancer or head and neck cancer.

Data came from immunoSEQ multiplex PCR; TCRdb stores just in-frame clones and leaves some out. Of 73,000 or so clones listed, 86% are singletons. Germline V gene data show CDR1 as SGHNT and CDR2 as YYREEE (reference sequence). The ends were cut back, 4 bases at V and 4 bases at J, with 15 bases in the middle. The CDR3 has 15 residues. The starting material was CD4+ or CD8+ T cells sorted from blood, obtained in a trial of the OX40 agonist ivuxolimab. The chain recombines TRBV5-4 with TRBJ1-3, with D perhaps matching TRBD1 (5 bases). The clonotype was recovered from an adult with an advanced solid tumor such as melanoma, head and neck, liver or kidney cancer. The DNA of the CDR3 is TGTGCCAGCAGCGTGGGCTCAGGGTCGGGAAACACCATATATTTT. Translation: CASSVGSGSGNTIYF.